The present TCR beta chain was sequenced within a study of somatic mutations in cytotoxic T cells in rheumatoid arthritis. As for the study in general: Prior to any treatment and right after diagnosis, patient blood (about 30 ml EDTA) was drawn.

The CDR3 has 13 residues. V shed 5 bases and J shed 3 bases, with 11 bases lying between them. Germline assignment: CDR1 SEHNR and CDR2 FQNEAQ (reference sequence). This table comes from immunoSEQ multiplex PCR, and its TCRdb copy is limited to in-frame clones, with some not included. Of about 17,000 clones in the sample, approximately 80% were seen once. This clonotype originated in an adult with rheumatoid arthritis. Sequenced: CD8+ T cells sorted from blood. The chain carries TRBV7-9 and TRBJ2-7; no definite D call. This chain's CDR3 is CASSAGLIYEQYF. The CDR3 DNA reads as TGTGCCAGCAGCGCCGGGTTAATCTACGAGCAGTACTTC.